This entry is about one T cell receptor beta chain. Its antigen is as yet unknown. The CDR3 extends over 19 amino acids. Germline CDR1 and CDR2: MNHEY and SMNVEV (reference sequence). Deletions cut 5 bases from V and 0 bases from J, with 20 bases between. The sample belongs to a study of blood T cells in healthy people across ages. A J-beta primer mix and a sample-barcoded 5' primer were used in a second PCR of about 7 to 12 cycles. Each TCR beta cDNA got a 12-nucleotide random molecular identifier. Each of the samples gave a minimum of 2.5 million paired-end reads that contained CDR3. TCRdb re-called the 5' RACE reads with MiXCR, one entry per CDR3 protein. This sample has 1,100,000 or so distinct CDR3 sequences, with around 45% found just once. The study drew donors from healthy Caucasian individuals in Russia aged roughly 6 to 95. Whole-study results and caveats: Older individuals had lower TCR beta diversity per million T cells (the decline was roughly linear).

The chain employs TRBV27 and TRBJ1-6; D not resolved. The origin of this receptor is a woman aged 60-75 years in good health. The material sequenced was blood. The CDR3 bases are TGTGCCAGCAGTCCCCTTGGTGTGGGCATGAGCTCCTATAATTCACCCCTCCACTTT. Residues: CASSPLGVGMSSYNSPLHF.